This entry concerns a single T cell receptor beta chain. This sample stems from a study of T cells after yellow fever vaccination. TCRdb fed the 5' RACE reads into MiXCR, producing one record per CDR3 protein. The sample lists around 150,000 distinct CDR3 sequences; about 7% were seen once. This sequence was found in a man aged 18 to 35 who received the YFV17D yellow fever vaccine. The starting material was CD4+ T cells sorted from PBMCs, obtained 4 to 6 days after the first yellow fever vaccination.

The CDR3 nucleotides are TGCAGTGCTAGGGTAGGAGACTATAATTCACCCCTCCACTTT. Its protein is CSARVGDYNSPLHF. The chain employs TRBV20-1 and TRBJ1-6; D ambiguous. Trimming cost V 3 bases and J 3 bases, with 9 bases left between them. The germline V gene has CDR1 DFQATT and CDR2 SNEGSKA (reference sequence). This CDR3 is 14 amino acids long.